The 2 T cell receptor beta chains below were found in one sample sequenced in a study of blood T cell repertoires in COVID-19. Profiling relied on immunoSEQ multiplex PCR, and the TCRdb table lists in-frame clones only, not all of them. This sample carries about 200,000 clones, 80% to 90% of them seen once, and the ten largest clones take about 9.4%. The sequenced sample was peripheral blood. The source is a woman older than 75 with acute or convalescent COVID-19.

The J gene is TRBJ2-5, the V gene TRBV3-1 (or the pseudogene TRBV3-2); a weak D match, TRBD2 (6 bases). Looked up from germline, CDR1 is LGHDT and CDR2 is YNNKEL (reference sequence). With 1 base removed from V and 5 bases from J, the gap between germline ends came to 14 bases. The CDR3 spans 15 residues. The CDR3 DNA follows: TGTGCCAGCAGCCAAGCGGTGGGAGGAGAGGAGACCCAGTACTTC. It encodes CASSQAVGGEETQYF.

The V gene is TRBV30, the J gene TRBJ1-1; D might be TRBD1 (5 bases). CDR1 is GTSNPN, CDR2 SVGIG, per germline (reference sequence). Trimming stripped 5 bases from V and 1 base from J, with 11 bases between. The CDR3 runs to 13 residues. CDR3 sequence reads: CAWETGQNTEAFF. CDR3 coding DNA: TGTGCCTGGGAAACAGGACAGAACACTGAAGCTTTCTTT.